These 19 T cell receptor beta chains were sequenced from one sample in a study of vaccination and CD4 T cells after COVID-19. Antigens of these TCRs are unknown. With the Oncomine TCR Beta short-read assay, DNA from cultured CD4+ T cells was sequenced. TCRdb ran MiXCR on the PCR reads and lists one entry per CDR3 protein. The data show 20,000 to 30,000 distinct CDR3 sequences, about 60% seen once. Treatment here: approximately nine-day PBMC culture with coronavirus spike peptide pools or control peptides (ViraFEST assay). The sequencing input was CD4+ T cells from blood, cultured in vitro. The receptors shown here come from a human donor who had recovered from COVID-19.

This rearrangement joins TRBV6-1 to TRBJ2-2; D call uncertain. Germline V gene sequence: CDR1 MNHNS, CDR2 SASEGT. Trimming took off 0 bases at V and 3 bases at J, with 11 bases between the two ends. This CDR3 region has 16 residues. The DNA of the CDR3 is TGTGCCAGCAGTGAAGCGGCCCCCCCCTACACCGGGGAGCTGTTTTTT. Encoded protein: CASSEAAPPYTGELFF.

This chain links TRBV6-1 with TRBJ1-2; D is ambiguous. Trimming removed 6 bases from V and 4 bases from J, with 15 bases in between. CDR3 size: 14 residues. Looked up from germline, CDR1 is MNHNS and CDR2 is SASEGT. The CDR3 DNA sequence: TGTGCCAGCAGGACATCTGGGAGACTCTATGGCTACACCTTC. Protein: CASRTSGRLYGYTF.

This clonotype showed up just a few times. The CDR3 sequence is CASSFQGRQPQHF. The CDR3 coding sequence is TGTGCCAGCAGCTTTCAGGGGCGACAGCCCCAGCATTTT. The chain employs TRBV5-6 and TRBJ1-5; TRBD1 might be the D (6 bases). Germline V gene data show CDR1 as SGHDT and CDR2 as YYEEEE. The CDR3 consists of 13 residues. The V end was cut by 2 bases, the J end by 7 bases, with 10 bases between.

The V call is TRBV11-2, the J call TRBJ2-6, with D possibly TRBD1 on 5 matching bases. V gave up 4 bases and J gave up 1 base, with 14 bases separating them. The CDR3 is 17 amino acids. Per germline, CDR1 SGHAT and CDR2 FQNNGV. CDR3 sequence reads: CASSSRGRASGANVLTF. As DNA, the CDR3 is TGTGCCAGCAGCTCTAGGGGTAGGGCGTCTGGGGCCAACGTCCTGACTTTC.

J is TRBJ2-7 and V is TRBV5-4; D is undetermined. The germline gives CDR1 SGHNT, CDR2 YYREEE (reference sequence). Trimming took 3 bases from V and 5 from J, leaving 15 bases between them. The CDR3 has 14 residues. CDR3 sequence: CASSSRGRQDEQYF. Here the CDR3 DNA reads TGTGCCAGCAGCTCCCGCGGACGTCAGGACGAGCAGTACTTC.

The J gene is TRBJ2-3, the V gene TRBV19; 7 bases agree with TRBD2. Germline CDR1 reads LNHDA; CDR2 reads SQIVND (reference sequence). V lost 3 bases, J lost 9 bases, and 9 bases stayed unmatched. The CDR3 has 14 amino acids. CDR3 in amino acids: CASSMIAGTGTQYF. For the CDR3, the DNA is TGTGCCAGTAGTATGATAGCGGGCACGGGCACGCAGTATTTT.

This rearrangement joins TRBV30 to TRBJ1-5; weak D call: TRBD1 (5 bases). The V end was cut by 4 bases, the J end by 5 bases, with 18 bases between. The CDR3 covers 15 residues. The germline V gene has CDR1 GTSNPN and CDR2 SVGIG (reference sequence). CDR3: CAWTAGAGWDQPQHF. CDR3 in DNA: TGTGCCTGGACCGCCGGGGCAGGGTGGGATCAGCCCCAGCATTTT.

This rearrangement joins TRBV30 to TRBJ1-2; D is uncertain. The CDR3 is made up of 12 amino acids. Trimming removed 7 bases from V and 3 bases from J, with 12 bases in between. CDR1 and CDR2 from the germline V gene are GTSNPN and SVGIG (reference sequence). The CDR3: CASGKDDYGYTF. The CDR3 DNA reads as TGTGCCTCGGGGAAGGACGACTATGGCTACACCTTC.

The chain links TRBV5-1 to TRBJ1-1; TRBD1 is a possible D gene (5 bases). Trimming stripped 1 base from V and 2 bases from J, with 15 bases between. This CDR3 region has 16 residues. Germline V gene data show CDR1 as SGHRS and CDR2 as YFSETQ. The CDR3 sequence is CASSLRTDRINTEAFF. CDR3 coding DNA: TGCGCCAGCAGCTTGAGGACCGACAGAATTAACACTGAAGCTTTCTTT. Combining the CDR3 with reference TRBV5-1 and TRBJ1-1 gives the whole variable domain KAGVTQTPRYLIKTRGQQVTLSCSPISGHRSVSWYQQTPGQGLQFLFEYFSETQRNKGNFPGRFSGRQFSNSRSEMNVSTLELGDSALYLCASSLRTDRINTEAFFGQGTRLTVV.

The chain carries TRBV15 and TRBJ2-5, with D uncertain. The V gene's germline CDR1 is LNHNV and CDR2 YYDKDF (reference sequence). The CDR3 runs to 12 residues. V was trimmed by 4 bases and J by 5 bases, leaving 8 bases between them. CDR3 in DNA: TGTGCCACCAGCATTAATGAGGAGACCCAGTACTTC. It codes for CATSINEETQYF.

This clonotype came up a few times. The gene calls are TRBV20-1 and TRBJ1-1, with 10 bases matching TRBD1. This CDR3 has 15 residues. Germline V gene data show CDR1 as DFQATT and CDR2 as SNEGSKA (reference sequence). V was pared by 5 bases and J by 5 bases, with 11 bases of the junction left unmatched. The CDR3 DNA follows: TGCAGTGCTCCTCGACGGGGGACAGGGGAAACTGAAGCTTTCTTT. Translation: CSAPRRGTGETEAFF.

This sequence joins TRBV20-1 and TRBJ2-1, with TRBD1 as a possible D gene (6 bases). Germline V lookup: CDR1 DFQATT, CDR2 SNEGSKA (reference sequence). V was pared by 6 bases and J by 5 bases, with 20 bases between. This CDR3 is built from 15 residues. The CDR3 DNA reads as TGCAGTGCCCATCGGACAGAGGAGAGTGACAATGAGCAGTTCTTC. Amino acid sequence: CSAHRTEESDNEQFF.

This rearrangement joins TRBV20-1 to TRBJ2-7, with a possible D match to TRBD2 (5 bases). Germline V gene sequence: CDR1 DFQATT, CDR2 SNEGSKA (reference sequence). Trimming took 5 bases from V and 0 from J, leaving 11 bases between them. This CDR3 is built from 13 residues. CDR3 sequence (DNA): TGCAGTGCTGGACTTCAGAGCTCCTACGAGCAGTACTTC. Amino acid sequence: CSAGLQSSYEQYF.

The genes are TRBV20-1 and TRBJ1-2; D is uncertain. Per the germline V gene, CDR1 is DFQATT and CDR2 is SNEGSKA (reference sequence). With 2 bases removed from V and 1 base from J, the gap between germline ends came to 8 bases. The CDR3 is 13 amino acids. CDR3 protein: CSARLQLNYGYTF. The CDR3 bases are TGCAGTGCTAGATTACAGCTTAACTATGGCTACACCTTC.

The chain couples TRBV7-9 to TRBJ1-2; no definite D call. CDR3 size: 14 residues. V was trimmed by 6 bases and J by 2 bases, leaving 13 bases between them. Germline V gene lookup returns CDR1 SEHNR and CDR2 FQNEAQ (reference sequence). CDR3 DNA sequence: TGTGCCAGCAGACCCCGCGGAGGGAACTATGGCTACACCTTC. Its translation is CASRPRGGNYGYTF.

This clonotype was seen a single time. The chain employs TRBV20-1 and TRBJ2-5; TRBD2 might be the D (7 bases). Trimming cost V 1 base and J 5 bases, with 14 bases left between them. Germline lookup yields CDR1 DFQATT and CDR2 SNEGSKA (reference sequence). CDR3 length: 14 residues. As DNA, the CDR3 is TGCAGTGCTAGAGTCGGGGGGAGGGGGGAGACCCAGTACTTC. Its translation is CSARVGGRGETQYF.

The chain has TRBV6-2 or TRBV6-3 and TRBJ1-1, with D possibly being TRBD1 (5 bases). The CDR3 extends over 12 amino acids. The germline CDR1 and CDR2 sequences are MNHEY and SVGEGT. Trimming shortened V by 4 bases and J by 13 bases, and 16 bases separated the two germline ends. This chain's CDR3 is CASSLLGTKGFF. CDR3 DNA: TGTGCCAGCAGTTTACTTGGGACTAAGGGTTTCTTT.

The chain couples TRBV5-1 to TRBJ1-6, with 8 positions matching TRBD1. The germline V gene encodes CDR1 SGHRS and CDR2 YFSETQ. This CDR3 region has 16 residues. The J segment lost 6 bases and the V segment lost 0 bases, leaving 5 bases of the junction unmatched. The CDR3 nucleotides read TGCGCCAGCAGCTTGGCTTTCAGGGGGCCTAATTCACCCCTCCACTTT. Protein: CASSLAFRGPNSPLHF. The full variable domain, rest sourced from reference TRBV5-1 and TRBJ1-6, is KAGVTQTPRYLIKTRGQQVTLSCSPISGHRSVSWYQQTPGQGLQFLFEYFSETQRNKGNFPGRFSGRQFSNSRSEMNVSTLELGDSALYLCASSLAFRGPNSPLHFGNGTRLTVT.

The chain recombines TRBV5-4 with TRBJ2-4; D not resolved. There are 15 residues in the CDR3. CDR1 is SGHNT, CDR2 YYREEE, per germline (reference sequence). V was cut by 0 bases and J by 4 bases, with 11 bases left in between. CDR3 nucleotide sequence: TGTGCCAGCAGCTTGGGGCAGACCGGGAAAAACATTCAGTACTTC. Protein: CASSLGQTGKNIQYF.